The present TCR beta chain was sequenced within a study of radiotherapy plus CTLA-4 blockade in lung cancer. Whole-study context: Disease control was achieved by 31% of patients, and objective responses by 18%.

Only in-frame clones appear in the TCRdb table, and some are missing; sequencing was by immunoSEQ multiplex PCR. Of about 51,000 clones detected, about three quarters appear once; the ten largest clones hold about 2.2%. Germline V gene lookup returns CDR1 LNHDA and CDR2 SQIVND (reference sequence). There are 14 residues in the CDR3. With 5 bases removed from V and 2 bases from J, the gap between germline ends came to 10 bases. Broader study findings: Some TCR clones had been derived from tumors. These clones expanded in peripheral blood after radiotherapy plus ipilimumab.

In chemo-refractory metastatic non-small-cell lung cancer, patients got ipilimumab CTLA-4 blockade together with focal radiation. As concerns this clone: Its target is unknown.

Source: peripheral blood, taken from a patient treated with radiotherapy plus ipilimumab. The receptor's source is a human donor with non-small cell lung cancer whose response to radiotherapy plus ipilimumab could not be evaluated. J is TRBJ1-5 and V is TRBV19; tentative D call: TRBD1 (5 bases). The CDR3 bases are TGTGCCAGTAGTGTGGGACTAGGCAATCAGCCCCAGCATTTT. Its translation is CASSVGLGNQPQHF. The variable domain in full, completed from reference TRBV19 and TRBJ1-5, reads DGGITQSPKYLFRKEGQNVTLSCEQNLNHDAMYWYRQDPGQGLRLIYYSQIVNDFQKGDIAEGYSVSREKKESFPLTVTSAQKNPTAFYLCASSVGLGNQPQHFGDGTRLSIL.